This T cell receptor (beta chain) was identified in a study of T-cell reconstitution after alpha-beta-depleted transplantation in children. Regarding the study as a whole: For some patients, TCRbeta diversity was high at day 60 because of recipient T cells and thymic progenitors that survived. T-cell numbers and diversity, one year after transplant, stemmed largely from T cells that were newly produced. Reported findings indicate that, about two months after transplant, alpha-beta T cells came from several hundred expanded clones, which were derived from non-depleted graft cells.

Worth noting for this clonotype: Its antigen is undetermined.

Unique molecular identifiers were incorporated when the TCRbeta library was constructed. TCRdb independently ran MiXCR on the PCR reads; one entry per CDR3 protein. The data hold some 550,000 distinct CDR3 sequences, with roughly 23% observed a single time. V was clipped by 2 bases and J by 7 bases, with 9 bases between them. The germline CDR1 and CDR2 sequences are SGHRS and YFSETQ. The CDR3 is 12 amino acids. The sequenced sample was PBMCs, mostly from graft donor cells, obtained 360 days after TCRalphabeta/CD19-depleted stem cell transplant. The chain uses TRBV5-1 and TRBJ1-1; D call uncertain. This sequence was found in a boy younger than two who had a stem cell transplant for acute myeloid leukemia, so the T cells may come from the graft donor. The CDR3 protein is CASSFEPFEAFF. The CDR3 DNA is TGCGCCAGCAGCTTTGAACCGTTTGAAGCTTTCTTT.